Below are 3 T cell receptor beta chains sequenced from a single sample in a study of control samples from healthy donors and cancer patients. The protocol was immunoSEQ multiplex PCR, while the TCRdb copy is restricted to in-frame clones and leaves out a portion. This sample carries fewer than 100,000 clones, about 88% of them seen once, and the ten largest clones take around 6%. Sequencing used blood. The receptors shown here come from a woman aged 45-65 years in good health.

V gene TRBV21-1 combines with J gene TRBJ1-1; the tabulated D call, TRBD1, remains unverified against the DNA. TRBV21-1 is flagged as a pseudogene. The CDR3 has 17 residues. CDR3 amino acids: CASSTKIRGQGAIEAFF. The CDR3 DNA reads as TGTGCCAGCAGCACAAAAATTCGGGGACAGGGGGCCATTGAAGCTTTCTTT.

The gene calls are TRBV27 and TRBJ2-7, with TRBD2 identical over 8 bases. Germline CDR1 and CDR2: MNHEY and SMNVEV (reference sequence). The CDR3 has 12 residues. V lost 4 bases to trimming and J lost 9 bases; unmatched junction nucleotides: 5. For the CDR3, the DNA is TGTGCCAGCAGTTCCTCGGGGGGGGTGCAGTACTTC. It yields the protein CASSSSGGVQYF.

This clone came up a few times. The CDR3 spells CASSPSLGGVDQPQHF. DNA for the CDR3: TGTGCCAGCAGCCCATCCCTCGGGGGGGTCGATCAGCCCCAGCATTTT. This chain uses TRBV3-1 (or the pseudogene TRBV3-2) with TRBJ1-5; perhaps TRBD1 as D (5 bases). This CDR3 contains 16 residues. CDR1 and CDR2 (germline): LGHDT, YNNKEL (reference sequence). The ends were cut back, 4 bases at V and 5 bases at J, with 18 bases in the middle.